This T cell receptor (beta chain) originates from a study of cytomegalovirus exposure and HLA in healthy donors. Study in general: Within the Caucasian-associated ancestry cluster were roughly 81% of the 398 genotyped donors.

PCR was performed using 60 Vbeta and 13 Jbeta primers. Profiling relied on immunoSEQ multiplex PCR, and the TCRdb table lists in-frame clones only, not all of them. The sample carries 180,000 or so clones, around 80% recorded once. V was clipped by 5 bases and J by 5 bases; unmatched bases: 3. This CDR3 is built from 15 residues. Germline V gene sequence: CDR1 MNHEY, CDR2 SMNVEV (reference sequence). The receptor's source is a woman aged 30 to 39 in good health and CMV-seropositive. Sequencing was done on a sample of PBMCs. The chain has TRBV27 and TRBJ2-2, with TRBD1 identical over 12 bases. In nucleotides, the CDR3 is TGTGCCAGCAGTCGGGACAGGGGGCGGACCGGGGAGCTGTTTTTT. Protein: CASSRDRGRTGELFF.